This TCR beta chain was captured in a study of beta chain features in type 1 diabetes. This clone has a handful of counts. CDR3 length: 14 amino acids. Germline CDR1 SGHDT, CDR2 YYEEEE. The junction had 6 bases not matched to a gene; V was cut back by 3 bases and J by 5 bases. All of the isolated RNA was reverse transcribed, so expressed TCRB transcripts were sequenced. Method: immunoSEQ multiplex PCR; TCRdb's copy keeps in-frame clones and lacks some. The sample consists of about 620,000 clones, about a sixth of them appearing once. The receptor comes from a man between 18 and 35 years old in good health. The sample was naive CD4+ T cells from blood. The rearrangement links TRBV5-6 to TRBJ2-5; 8 positions match TRBD1. The DNA of the CDR3 is TGTGCCAGCAGCTCTGGACAGGGCGTCGAGACCCAGTACTTC. The encoded protein is CASSSGQGVETQYF.